The clone carrying this T cell receptor beta chain was detected once. This record comes from a study of blood T cell repertoires in COVID-19. Germline lookup yields CDR1 MDHEN and CDR2 SYDVKM. This CDR3 is 17 amino acids long. With 1 base clipped from V and 1 base from J, the junction kept 5 bases outside the gene matches. Authors' analysis steps: Cell counts per sample came from amplifying reference gene primers. This table comes from immunoSEQ multiplex PCR, and its TCRdb copy is limited to in-frame clones, with some not included. That table furnishes V, J and clone size, whereas the DNA furnished D and trimming. This sample has around 200,000 clones, with approximately 83% found just once.

The receptor's source is a man between 60 and 75 years old with acute or convalescent COVID-19. The sample was peripheral blood. The V call is TRBV28, the J call TRBJ2-5; TRBD2 aligns across 11 bases. CDR3 DNA sequence: TGTGCCAGCAGTTTATTGGGGACTAGCGGAACCCAAGAGACCCAGTACTTC. The encoded protein is CASSLLGTSGTQETQYF.